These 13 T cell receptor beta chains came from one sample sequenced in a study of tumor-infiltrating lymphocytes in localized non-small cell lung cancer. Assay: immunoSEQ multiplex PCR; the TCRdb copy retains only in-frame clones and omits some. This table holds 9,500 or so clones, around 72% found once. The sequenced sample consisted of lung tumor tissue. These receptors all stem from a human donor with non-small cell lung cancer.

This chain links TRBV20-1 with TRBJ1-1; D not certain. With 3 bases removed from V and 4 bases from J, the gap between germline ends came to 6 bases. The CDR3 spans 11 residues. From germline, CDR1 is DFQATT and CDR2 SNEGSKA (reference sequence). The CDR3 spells CSASQATEAFF. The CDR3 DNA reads TGCAGTGCTAGCCAGGCCACTGAAGCTTTCTTT.

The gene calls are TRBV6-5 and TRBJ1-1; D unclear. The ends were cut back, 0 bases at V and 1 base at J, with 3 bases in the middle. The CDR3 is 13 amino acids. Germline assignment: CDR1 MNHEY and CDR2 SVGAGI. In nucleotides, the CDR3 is TGTGCCAGCAGTTACTCGTGGAACACTGAAGCTTTCTTT. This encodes CASSYSWNTEAFF.

In DNA form, the CDR3 reads TGTGCCAGCAGCCCCGACAGGGGTAACTATGGCTACACCTTC. Its translation is CASSPDRGNYGYTF. The chain is built from TRBV7-2 and TRBJ1-2, with 8 bases fitting TRBD1. V lost 5 bases to trimming and J lost 1 base; unmatched junction nucleotides: 3. Germline CDR1 reads SGHTA; CDR2 reads FQGNSA. The CDR3 has 14 residues.

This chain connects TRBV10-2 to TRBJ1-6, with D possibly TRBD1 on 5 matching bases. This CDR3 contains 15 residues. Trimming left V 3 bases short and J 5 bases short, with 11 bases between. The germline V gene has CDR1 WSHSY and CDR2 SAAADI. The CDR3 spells CASSDRALHNSPLHF. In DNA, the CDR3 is TGCGCCAGCAGTGACAGGGCCCTCCATAATTCACCCCTCCACTTT.

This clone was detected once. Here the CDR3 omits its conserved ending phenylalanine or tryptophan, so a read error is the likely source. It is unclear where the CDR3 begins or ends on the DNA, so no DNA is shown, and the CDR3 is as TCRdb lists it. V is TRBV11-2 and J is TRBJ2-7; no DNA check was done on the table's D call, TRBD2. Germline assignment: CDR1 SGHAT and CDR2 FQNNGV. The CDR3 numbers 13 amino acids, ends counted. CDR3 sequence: CASSLRLWRLHSG.

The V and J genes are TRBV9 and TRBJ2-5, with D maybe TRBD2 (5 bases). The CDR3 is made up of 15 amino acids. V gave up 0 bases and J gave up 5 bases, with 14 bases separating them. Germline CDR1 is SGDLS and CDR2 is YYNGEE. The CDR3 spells CASSVGGNSGETQYF. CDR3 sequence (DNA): TGTGCCAGCAGCGTAGGAGGGAACAGTGGGGAGACCCAGTACTTC. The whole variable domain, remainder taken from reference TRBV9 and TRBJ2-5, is DSGVTQTPKHLITATGQRVTLRCSPRSGDLSVYWYQQSLDQGLQFLIQYYNGEERAKGNILERFSAQQFPDLHSELNLSSLELGDSALYFCASSVGGNSGETQYFGPGTRLLVL.

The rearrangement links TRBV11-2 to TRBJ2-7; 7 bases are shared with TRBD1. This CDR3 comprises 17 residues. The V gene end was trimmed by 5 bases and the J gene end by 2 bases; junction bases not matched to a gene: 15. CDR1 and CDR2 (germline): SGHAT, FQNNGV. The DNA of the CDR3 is TGTGCCAGCAGCCCCACCCGGACAGGAGCGTCAACCTACGAGCAGTACTTC. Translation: CASSPTRTGASTYEQYF.

DNA for the CDR3: TGTGCCAGCAGCTTAGTGAGCTCCAACGGGGAGCTGTTTTTT. This sequence encodes CASSLVSSNGELFF. The rearrangement links TRBV11-2 to TRBJ2-2, with no clear D. V shed 1 base and J shed 7 bases, with 10 bases lying between them. The CDR3 covers 14 residues. CDR1 and CDR2 from the germline V gene are SGHAT and FQNNGV.

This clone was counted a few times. The CDR3 region has the DNA TGTGCCATCAGTGAGTTGCCACAGGGAGATTCTGAAGCTTTCTTT. Its protein product is CAISELPQGDSEAFF. The chain has TRBV10-3 and TRBJ1-1; D is possibly TRBD1 (6 bases). The CDR3 spans 15 residues. The ends were cut back, 1 base at V and 6 bases at J, with 15 bases in the middle. Germline V gene data show CDR1 as ENHRY and CDR2 as SYGVKD.

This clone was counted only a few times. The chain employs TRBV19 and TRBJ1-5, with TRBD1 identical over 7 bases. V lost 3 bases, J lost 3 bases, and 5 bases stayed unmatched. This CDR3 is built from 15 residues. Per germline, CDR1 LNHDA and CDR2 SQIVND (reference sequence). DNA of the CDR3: TGTGCCAGTAGTATGGTACAGGGGAACAATCAGCCCCAGCATTTT. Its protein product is CASSMVQGNNQPQHF.

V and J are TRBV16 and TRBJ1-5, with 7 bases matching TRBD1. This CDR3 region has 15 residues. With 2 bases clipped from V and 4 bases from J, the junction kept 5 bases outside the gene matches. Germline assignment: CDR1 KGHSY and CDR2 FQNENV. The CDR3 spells CASSQDQGENQPQHF. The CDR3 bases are TGTGCCAGCAGCCAAGATCAGGGGGAAAATCAGCCCCAGCATTTT.

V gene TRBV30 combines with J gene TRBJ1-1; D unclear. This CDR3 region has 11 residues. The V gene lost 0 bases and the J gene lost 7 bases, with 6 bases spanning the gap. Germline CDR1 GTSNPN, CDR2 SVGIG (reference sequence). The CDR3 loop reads CAWSVTDEAFF. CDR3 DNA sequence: TGTGCCTGGAGTGTAACAGATGAAGCTTTCTTT.

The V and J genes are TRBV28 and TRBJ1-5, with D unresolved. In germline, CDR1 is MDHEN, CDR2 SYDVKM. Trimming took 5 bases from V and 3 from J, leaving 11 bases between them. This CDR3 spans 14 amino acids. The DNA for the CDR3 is TGTGCCAGCAGTCCTCGGGGATCCAATCAGCCCCAGCATTTT. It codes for CASSPRGSNQPQHF.